The present T cell receptor beta chain was sequenced within a study of T cells in Graves' hyperthyroidism and ophthalmopathy. The CDR3 loop spans 15 amino acids. V shed 0 bases and J shed 4 bases, with 11 bases lying between them. The germline CDR1 and CDR2 sequences are SGHTA and FQGNSA. What was amplified from RNA transcripts were TCR beta CDR3 regions. HTBI primers were employed in a first-round RT-PCR of the TCR CDR3. Using its own MiXCR run on the multiplex PCR reads, TCRdb lists one record per CDR3 protein. Of more than 550,000 distinct CDR3 sequences in the sample, roughly 46% were seen once. The chain has TRBV7-2 and TRBJ2-3; possibly TRBD1 for D (5 bases). The sequenced sample was peripheral blood or thyroid tissue (not recorded which). This clonotype was sampled from an adult man with Graves' disease, either hyperthyroidism or ophthalmopathy (not recorded which). Here the CDR3 DNA reads TGTGCCAGCAGCTTAGCACAGGCAACAGCAGATACGCAGTATTTT. Its protein product is CASSLAQATADTQYF.